This TCR beta chain derives from a study of OX40 agonist ivuxolimab in advanced cancers. Study details: Dose-escalation patients' cancers were hepatocellular carcinoma, melanoma, renal cell or head and neck cancer. Partial responses, seen in three patients, involved one hepatocellular carcinoma and two cutaneous melanomas.

Per the germline V gene, CDR1 is SNHLY and CDR2 is FYNNEI. V was trimmed by 7 bases and J by 3 bases, leaving 15 bases between them. The CDR3 consists of 14 residues. Sequencing was performed with immunoSEQ multiplex PCR; in TCRdb, only in-frame clones are kept and a portion is missing. The data contain 10,000 to 15,000 clones, 75% to 90% of them singletons. This sequence originates from an adult with an advanced solid tumor such as melanoma, head and neck, liver or kidney cancer. This material consisted of CD4+ or CD8+ T cells sorted from blood, taken in a trial of the OX40 agonist ivuxolimab. The chain is built from TRBV2 and TRBJ1-1; D is undetermined. CDR3 protein: CASTQRTGDTEAFF. The CDR3 region has the DNA TGTGCCAGCACTCAACGAACTGGGGACACTGAAGCTTTCTTT. Using reference TRBV2 and TRBJ1-1 for the parts outside the CDR3, the full variable domain is EPEVTQTPSHQVTQMGQEVILRCVPISNHLYFYWYRQILGQKVEFLVSFYNNEISEKSEIFDDQFSVERPDGSNFTLKIRSTKLEDSAMYFCASTQRTGDTEAFFGQGTRLTVV.